Below are 30 T cell receptor beta chains sequenced from a single sample in a study of blood T cell repertoires in COVID-19. Clones were sequenced by immunoSEQ multiplex PCR, and TCRdb holds only the in-frame ones, with some missing. Of fewer than 350,000 clones listed, around nine tenths are singletons. The sequencing sample was made of PBMCs or T cells enriched from blood (not recorded which). These TCRs come from a woman aged 25 to 45 who had been exposed to COVID-19.

V and J are TRBV3-1 (or the pseudogene TRBV3-2) and TRBJ2-7; 9 bases match TRBD2. CDR1 is LGHDT and CDR2 is YNNKEL in the germline V gene (reference sequence). This CDR3 is built from 15 residues. Trimming took 3 bases from V and 4 from J; bases not matched to a gene: 7. Written as DNA, the CDR3 is TGTGCCAGCAGCCAGTTAGCGGGAGTCTCTTACGAGCAGTACTTC. This encodes CASSQLAGVSYEQYF.

The chain uses TRBV27 and TRBJ2-1; 11 bases agree with TRBD2. V lost 5 bases to trimming and J lost 7 bases; unmatched junction nucleotides: 13. CDR3 length equals 17 residues. CDR1 is MNHEY, CDR2 SMNVEV, per germline (reference sequence). The CDR3 is CASSPQNGLAGVNEQFF. For the CDR3, the DNA is TGTGCCAGCAGTCCCCAAAACGGACTAGCGGGTGTGAATGAGCAGTTCTTC.

J is TRBJ1-5 and V is TRBV5-8, with TRBD1 matching 7 bases. The CDR3 has 15 residues. The V gene end was trimmed by 2 bases and the J gene end by 6 bases; junction bases not matched to a gene: 8. From germline, CDR1 is SGHTS and CDR2 YDEGEE. Here the CDR3 reads CASSFLHRGGQPQHF. For the CDR3, the DNA is TGTGCCAGCAGCTTCCTTCACAGGGGCGGTCAGCCCCAGCATTTT.

The chain employs TRBV12-3 or TRBV12-4 and TRBJ1-4; TRBD1 matches 7 bases. Trimming cost V 3 bases and J 8 bases; bases outside gene matches: 3. The CDR3 length is 13 residues. CDR3 protein: CASSLAGGEKLFF. The CDR3 DNA is TGTGCCAGCAGTTTGGCAGGGGGGGAAAAACTGTTTTTT.

The rearrangement joins TRBV6-5 to TRBJ1-1; D might be TRBD1 (5 bases). CDR1 is MNHEY, CDR2 SVGAGI, per germline. Trimming pared 5 bases from V and 0 bases from J, leaving 10 bases between. The CDR3 runs 14 residues. CDR3 nucleotide sequence: TGTGCCAGCAGTACAGGTCAGCTGAACACTGAAGCTTTCTTT. It yields the protein CASSTGQLNTEAFF.

The rearrangement joins TRBV19 to TRBJ1-4; no reliable D call. Between the trimmed V and J ends, which lost 9 bases and 3 bases, there was a span of 11 bases. CDR3 length: 13 amino acids. Germline V CDR1 and CDR2: LNHDA, SQIVND (reference sequence). The CDR3, as DNA: TGTGCCAGCCGTTGGGGAGCTAATGAAAAACTGTTTTTT. Translated, it gives CASRWGANEKLFF.

The CDR3 bases are TGTGCCAGCGGGTCCTCTTGGGGGGTCCACGAGCAGTACTTC. This sequence encodes CASGSSWGVHEQYF. This chain uses TRBV11-1 with TRBJ2-7; a possible D gene is TRBD2 (6 bases). Germline loops: CDR1 SGHAT, CDR2 FQDESV (reference sequence). The CDR3 length is 14 residues. V lost 8 bases and J 5 bases, leaving 19 bases between the germline ends.

The rearrangement joins TRBV11-2 to TRBJ2-3; 8 positions match TRBD2. The germline gives CDR1 SGHAT, CDR2 FQNNGV. The CDR3 covers 13 residues. The V gene end was trimmed by 8 bases and the J gene end by 4 bases; junction bases not matched to a gene: 5. CDR3 DNA sequence: TGTGCCAGCGGCCAGCGGGAGCCAGATACGCAGTATTTT. As protein: CASGQREPDTQYF.

This clone was counted a single time. The rearrangement uses TRBV5-1 and TRBJ2-1; D might be TRBD2 (6 bases). CDR1 is SGHRS and CDR2 is YFSETQ in the germline V gene. CDR3 length: 14 amino acids. The V and J ends lost 0 bases and 6 bases respectively, with 10 bases between them. CDR3 DNA: TGCGCCAGCAGCTTGGCCCTAGCGTCCAATGAGCAGTTCTTC. Translated: CASSLALASNEQFF.

The chain couples TRBV19 to TRBJ1-1; 12 bases map to TRBD1. CDR3 length equals 15 residues. Germline CDR1 LNHDA, CDR2 SQIVND (reference sequence). Germline trimming cut 2 bases from V and 11 bases from J; bases unmatched to any gene: 9. Written as DNA, the CDR3 is TGTGCCAGTAGTATACGCCGGGACAGGGGGCCGTGGGCTTTCTTT. Encoded protein: CASSIRRDRGPWAFF.

This sequence joins TRBV19 and TRBJ1-4; D is ambiguous. The V gene's germline CDR1 is LNHDA and CDR2 SQIVND (reference sequence). V lost 7 bases, J lost 7 bases, and 13 bases lay in between. The CDR3 spans 13 residues. The CDR3: CASNGVVGEKLFF. The CDR3 nucleotides are TGTGCCAGTAATGGAGTAGTTGGTGAAAAACTGTTTTTT.

This sequence joins TRBV23-1 and TRBJ1-2, with TRBD1 identical over 7 bases. TRBV23-1 is placed among ORFs of uncertain function. V was clipped by 6 bases and J by 4 bases; unmatched bases: 8. CDR3 size: 14 residues. Here the CDR3 reads CASRLEQGCYGYTF. CDR3 coding DNA: TGCGCCAGCAGACTAGAACAGGGGTGCTATGGCTACACCTTC.

The chain links TRBV18 to TRBJ2-5, with D unresolved. The CDR3 extends over 14 amino acids. The V end lost 0 bases, the J end lost 7 bases, and 12 bases lay between the germline ends. CDR1 and CDR2 (germline): KGHSH, LQKENI. This CDR3 is CASSPPPTGGTQYF. CDR3 nucleotides: TGTGCCAGCTCACCACCTCCGACGGGTGGGACCCAGTACTTC. Drawing the rest from reference TRBV18 and TRBJ2-5, the complete variable domain is NAGVMQNPRHLVRRRGQEARLRCSPMKGHSHVYWYRQLPEEGLKFMVYLQKENIIDESGMPKERFSAEFPKEGPSILRIQQVVRGDSAAYFCASSPPPTGGTQYFGPGTRLLVL.

The rearrangement uses TRBV7-9 and TRBJ1-2; TRBD1 is a possible D gene (6 bases). The CDR3 is 15 amino acids. CDR1 and CDR2 from the germline V gene are SEHNR and FQNEAQ (reference sequence). V was shortened by 3 bases and J by 4 bases, with 15 bases between the two germline ends. The CDR3 here is CASSFSEQGTYGYTF. The CDR3 region has the DNA TGTGCCAGCAGCTTTTCCGAACAGGGTACCTATGGCTACACCTTC.

The chain combines TRBV5-8 with TRBJ2-7, with unresolved D. This CDR3 is 14 amino acids long. Germline CDR1 reads SGHTS; CDR2 reads YDEGEE. Trimming removed 0 bases from V and 0 bases from J, with 7 bases in between. The CDR3 coding sequence is TGTGCCAGCAGCTTGGGACTGGTCTCCTACGAGCAGTACTTC. Translation: CASSLGLVSYEQYF.

This clone was counted once. Distinct nucleotide sequences in the sample also encode this CDR3. This rearrangement joins TRBV3-1 (or the pseudogene TRBV3-2) to TRBJ1-5; D unresolved. The CDR3 has 13 amino acids. From germline, CDR1 is LGHDT and CDR2 YNNKEL (reference sequence). The ends were cut back, 0 bases at V and 5 bases at J, with 5 bases in the middle. CDR3 bases: TGTGCCAGCAGCCAAGATCGGGATCAGCCCCAGCATTTT. This translates into CASSQDRDQPQHF.

The chain combines TRBV19 with TRBJ2-7; D perhaps matches TRBD2 (6 bases). Trimming stripped 1 base from V and 0 bases from J, with 13 bases between. Germline CDR1 LNHDA, CDR2 SQIVND (reference sequence). The CDR3 extends over 16 amino acids. DNA for the CDR3: TGTGCCAGTAGTATAGCCCCGGGACTGGCCTCCTACGAGCAGTACTTC. Protein product: CASSIAPGLASYEQYF. The full variable domain, its missing parts supplied by reference TRBV19 and TRBJ2-7, is DGGITQSPKYLFRKEGQNVTLSCEQNLNHDAMYWYRQDPGQGLRLIYYSQIVNDFQKGDIAEGYSVSREKKESFPLTVTSAQKNPTAFYLCASSIAPGLASYEQYFGPGTRLTVT.

The V call is TRBV29-1, the J call TRBJ2-3, with 9 bases that match TRBD1. The CDR3 has 15 amino acids. V dropped 6 bases and J dropped 0; count of bases not matched to a gene: 7. Germline lookup yields CDR1 SQVTM and CDR2 ANQGSEA. This CDR3 is CSVAQGARSTDTQYF. The CDR3 DNA is TGCAGCGTAGCACAGGGGGCCCGTAGCACAGATACGCAGTATTTT.

The chain links TRBV7-8 to TRBJ2-3; 7 bases map to TRBD1. CDR3 length: 15 amino acids. The J segment lost 1 base and the V segment lost 6 bases, leaving 7 bases of the junction unmatched. Germline loops: CDR1 SGHVS, CDR2 FQNEAQ. This chain's CDR3 is CASRKTGTGTDTQYF. CDR3 coding DNA: TGTGCCAGCAGGAAAACCGGGACAGGCACAGATACGCAGTATTTT.

The sample holds one count of this clone. Other DNA sequences in the sample encode the same CDR3. The chain employs TRBV27 and TRBJ1-5; D possibly corresponds to TRBD1 (5 bases). Trimming stripped 2 bases from V and 0 bases from J, with 5 bases between. Per the germline V gene, CDR1 is MNHEY and CDR2 is SMNVEV (reference sequence). The CDR3 runs 14 residues. The CDR3 spells CASSLQGSNQPQHF. The CDR3 DNA follows: TGTGCCAGCAGTTTACAGGGTAGCAATCAGCCCCAGCATTTT.

The chain combines TRBV30 with TRBJ1-3; D is ambiguous. Germline values: CDR1 GTSNPN, CDR2 SVGIG (reference sequence). V was pared by 1 base and J by 4 bases, with 8 bases between. The CDR3 consists of 13 residues. The CDR3 loop is CAWSGEGGNTIYF. DNA for the CDR3: TGTGCCTGGAGTGGCGAGGGCGGAAACACCATATATTTT.

This clone was seen only once. This chain links TRBV24-1 with TRBJ2-3; 11 positions agree with TRBD2. The trim removed 3 bases at V and 4 bases at J, leaving 11 bases unmatched. The length of the CDR3 is 18 residues. Germline CDR1 and CDR2: KGHDR and SFDVKD. The CDR3 nucleotides read TGTGCCACCAGTGATCGCCATAGCGGGAGGGCCGGAGCAGATACGCAGTATTTT. Amino acids: CATSDRHSGRAGADTQYF.

The V and J genes are TRBV21-1 and TRBJ1-1. TRBV21-1 constitutes a pseudogene. The CDR3 spans 13 residues. CDR3: CASNLLLDTEAFF. The CDR3 nucleotides read TGTGCCAGCAATCTGTTATTAGACACTGAAGCTTTCTTT.

CDR3 sequence: CASMGQGVVEQYF. The CDR3 coding sequence is TGTGCCAGTATGGGACAGGGAGTAGTCGAGCAGTACTTC. V and J are TRBV6-5 and TRBJ2-7; 9 bases fit TRBD1. V shed 9 bases and J 6 bases; nucleotides not matched to a gene: 9. This CDR3 comprises 13 residues. Germline assignment: CDR1 MNHEY and CDR2 SVGAGI.

This chain connects TRBV7-7 to TRBJ2-1, with 8 bases aligning to TRBD2. This CDR3 has 15 residues. Germline V lookup: CDR1 SSHAT, CDR2 FNYEAQ (reference sequence). After removal of 5 bases from V and 6 bases from J, the junction contained 9 bases not matched to a gene. The CDR3 here is CASSPYGGVGNEQFF. In DNA form, the CDR3 reads TGTGCCAGCAGCCCTTACGGGGGGGTGGGCAATGAGCAGTTCTTC.

V is TRBV7-3 and J is TRBJ2-1; D is possibly TRBD2 (5 bases). The CDR3 is 13 amino acids. Germline V lookup: CDR1 SGHTA, CDR2 FQGTGA. V was cut by 2 bases and J by 4 bases, with 6 bases left in between. CDR3 loop: CASSLGLYNEQFF. The CDR3 DNA reads as TGTGCCAGCAGCTTAGGACTGTACAATGAGCAGTTCTTC.

V is TRBV7-8 and J is TRBJ1-2, with 11 bases identical to TRBD1. CDR1 and CDR2 (germline): SGHVS, FQNEAQ. V was pared by 5 bases and J by 7 bases, with 6 bases of the junction left unmatched. This CDR3 region has 14 residues. DNA for the CDR3: TGTGCCAGCAGCCCATTGGACAGGGGGCCTGGCTACACCTTC. Its translation: CASSPLDRGPGYTF. The full variable domain, completed using reference TRBV7-8 and TRBJ1-2, is GAGVSQSPRYKVAKRGQDVALRCDPISGHVSLFWYQQALGQGPEFLTYFQNEAQLDKSGLPSDRFFAERPEGSVSTLKIQRTQQEDSAVYLCASSPLDRGPGYTFGSGTRLTVV.

The rearrangement links TRBV28 to TRBJ1-6; 12 bases match TRBD1. The trim removed 1 base at V and 7 bases at J, leaving 8 bases unmatched. The CDR3 has 18 amino acids. Germline V gene data show CDR1 as MDHEN and CDR2 as SYDVKM. CDR3 nucleotides: TGTGCCAGCAGTTTATTAGTGGGACAGGGGGCGGGGAATTCACCCCTCCACTTT. Translated: CASSLLVGQGAGNSPLHF.

The gene calls are TRBV4-2 and TRBJ1-1, with 8 bases that match TRBD1. Per germline, CDR1 LGHNA and CDR2 YNFKEQ. V lost 0 bases, J lost 6 bases, and 6 bases stayed unmatched. The CDR3 loop spans 15 amino acids. CDR3: CASSQEGTGRAEAFF. CDR3 DNA sequence: TGTGCCAGCAGCCAAGAAGGGACAGGTAGGGCTGAAGCTTTCTTT.

This rearrangement joins TRBV28 to TRBJ1-5, with TRBD1 identical over 7 bases. The CDR3 loop spans 15 amino acids. V lost 7 bases to trimming and J lost 2 bases; unmatched junction nucleotides: 8. In germline, CDR1 is MDHEN, CDR2 SYDVKM. CDR3 sequence (DNA): TGTGCCAGCACCATAGTAGGGGGCGGCAATCAGCCCCAGCATTTT. The encoded protein is CASTIVGGGNQPQHF.